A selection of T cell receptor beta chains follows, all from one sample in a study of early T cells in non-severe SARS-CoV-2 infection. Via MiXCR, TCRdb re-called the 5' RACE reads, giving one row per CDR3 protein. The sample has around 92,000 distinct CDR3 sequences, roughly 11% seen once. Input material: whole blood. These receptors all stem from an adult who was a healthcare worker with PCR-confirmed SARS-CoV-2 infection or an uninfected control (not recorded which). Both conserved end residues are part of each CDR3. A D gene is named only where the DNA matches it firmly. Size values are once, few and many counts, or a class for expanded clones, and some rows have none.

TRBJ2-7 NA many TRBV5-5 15 TGTGCCAGCAGCTTGCTCACAGGGCCTCCCTACGAGCAGTACTTC CASSLLTGPPYEQYF
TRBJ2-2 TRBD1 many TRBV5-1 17 TGCGCCAGCAGCCAATTTCGTAGGGGGCTGAACACCGGGGAGCTGTTTTTT CASSQFRRGLNTGELFF
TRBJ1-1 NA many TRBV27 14 TGTGCCAGCAATTCTCAACCGGGACTTCTTGAAGCTTTCTTT CASNSQPGLLEAFF
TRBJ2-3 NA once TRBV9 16 TGTGCCAGCAGCCCCCCAGACTCCGGGAACACAGATACGCAGTATTTT CASSPPDSGNTDTQYF
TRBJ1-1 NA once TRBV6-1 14 TGTGCCAGCAGTGAATGGGGCAAGAACACTGAAGCTGTCTTT CASSEWGKNTEAVF
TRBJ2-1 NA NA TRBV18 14 TGTGCCAGCTCACCACCGGGCAGTTACAATGAGCAGTTCTTC CASSPPGSYNEQFF
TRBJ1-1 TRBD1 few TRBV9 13 TGTGCCAGCAGCCCTGGACAGGGCATTGAAGCTTTCTTT CASSPGQGIEAFF
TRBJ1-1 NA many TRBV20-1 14 TGCAGTGCCAGCAACTATGGGCCGGGCTCTGAAGCTTTCTTT CSASNYGPGSEAFF
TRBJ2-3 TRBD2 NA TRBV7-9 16 TGTGCCAGCAGCCGATCCCGGACTAGCGGGGCAGATACGCAGTATTTT CASSRSRTSGADTQYF
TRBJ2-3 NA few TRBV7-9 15 TGTGCCAGCAGCTTAGTGTCGGGGATGGGAGATACGCAGTATTTT CASSLVSGMGDTQYF
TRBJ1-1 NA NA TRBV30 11 TGTGCCTGGGGTTTTGGCACTGAAGCTTTCTTT CAWGFGTEAFF
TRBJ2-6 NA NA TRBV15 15 TGTGCCACCAGCAGAGATCTTACTGGGGCCAACGTCCTGACTTTC CATSRDLTGANVLTF
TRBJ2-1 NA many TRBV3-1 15 TGTGCCAGCAGCCGCGGGGGCCAGTCCTACAATGAGCAGTTCTTC CASSRGGQSYNEQFF
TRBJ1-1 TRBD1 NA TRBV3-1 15 TGTGCCAGCAGCCAAGATCGGGACAGGAACACTGAAGCTTTCTTT CASSQDRDRNTEAFF
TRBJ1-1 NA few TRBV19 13 TGTGCCAGTAGTATAATGGGGAGCACTGAAGCTTTCTTT CASSIMGSTEAFF
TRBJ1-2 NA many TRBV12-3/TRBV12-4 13 TGTGCCAGCAGCCCCAGACAGGTCTATGGCTACACCTTC CASSPRQVYGYTF
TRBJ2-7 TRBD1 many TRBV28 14 TGTGCCAGCAGGGGCCAGGGACAGACCTACGAGCAGTACTTC CASRGQGQTYEQYF
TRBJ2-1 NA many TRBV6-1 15 TGTGCCAGCAGTGAAGAGACTAGACCCTACAATGAGCAGTTCTTC CASSEETRPYNEQFF
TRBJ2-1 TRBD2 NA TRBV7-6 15 TGTGCCAGCAGGCGTGGGAGCGGGAGGGTCAATGAGCAGTTCTTC CASRRGSGRVNEQFF
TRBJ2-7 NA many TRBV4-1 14 TGCGCCAGCGGTCTAGATGCCGAGACCTACGAGCAGTACTTC CASGLDAETYEQYF
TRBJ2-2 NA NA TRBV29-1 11 TGCAGCGGCAAGACTACCGGGGAGCTGTTTTTT CSGKTTGELFF
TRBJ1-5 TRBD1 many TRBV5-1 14 TGTGCCAGCAGTTTGGGACAGTCCAATCAGCCCCAGCATTTT CASSLGQSNQPQHF
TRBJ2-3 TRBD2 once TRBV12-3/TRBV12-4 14 TGTGCCAGCAGTTTCGGGGGGGCCACAGATACGCAGTATTTT CASSFGGATDTQYF
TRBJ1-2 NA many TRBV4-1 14 TGCGCCAGCAACCGACAGGCGACAAACTATGGCTACACCTTC CASNRQATNYGYTF
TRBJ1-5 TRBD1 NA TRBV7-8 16 TGTGCCAGCAGCCAAGGCAGGGGGATTGGCAATCAGCCCCAGCATTTT CASSQGRGIGNQPQHF
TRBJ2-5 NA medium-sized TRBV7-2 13 TGTGCCAGCAGCTCCCCGCCGGGGGAGACCCAGTACTTC CASSSPPGETQYF
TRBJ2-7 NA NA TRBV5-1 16 TGCGCCAGCAGCTACAGCCTGGAAGCTGTTGTAAACGAGCAGTACTTC CASSYSLEAVVNEQYF
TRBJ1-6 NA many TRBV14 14 TGTGCCAGCAGCCAAGGTCGGTTAAATTCACCCCTCCACTTT CASSQGRLNSPLHF
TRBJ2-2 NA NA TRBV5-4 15 TGTGCCAGCAGCTCGGGACTTTGGAACACCGGGGAGCTGTTTTTT CASSSGLWNTGELFF
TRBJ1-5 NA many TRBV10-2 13 TGCGCCAGCAGTGTCAGGGTAAGACAGCCCCAGCATTTT CASSVRVRQPQHF
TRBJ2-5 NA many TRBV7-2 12 TGTGCCAGCAGCCCCCCCTTTGAGACCCAGTACTTC CASSPPFETQYF
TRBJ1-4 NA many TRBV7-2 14 TGTGCCAGCAGCTTAGCGGGACCCCTAGAAAAACTGTTTTTT CASSLAGPLEKLFF
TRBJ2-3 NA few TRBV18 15 TGTGCCAGCTCACCATCGTCCGGGGGCACAGATACGCAGTATTTT CASSPSSGGTDTQYF
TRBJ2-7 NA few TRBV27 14 TGTGCCAGCAGACTCCACAGGTTTGCCTACGAGCAGTACTTC CASRLHRFAYEQYF
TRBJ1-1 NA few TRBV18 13 TGTGCCAGCTCACCGGGAGCGGGGACAGAAGCTTTCTTT CASSPGAGTEAFF
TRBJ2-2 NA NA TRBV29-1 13 TGCAGCGTAGCTTGGGGGAACACCGGGGAGCTGTTTTTT CSVAWGNTGELFF
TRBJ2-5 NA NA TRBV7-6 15 TGTGCCAGCCGAAATCCCCGGGACAATTTTTGGACCCAGTACTTC CASRNPRDNFWTQYF
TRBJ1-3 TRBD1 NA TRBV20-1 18 TGCAGTGCTAGAGATTGGGGACAGGGGACCTCCTCTGGAAACACCATATATTTT CSARDWGQGTSSGNTIYF
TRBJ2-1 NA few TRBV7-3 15 TGTGCCAGCAGCTTAAACGGGGGCTCCTACAATGAGCAGTTCTTC CASSLNGGSYNEQFF
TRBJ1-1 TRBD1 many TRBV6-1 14 TGTGCCAGCACCAGGGGACAGGGAGGAACTGAAGCTTTCTTT CASTRGQGGTEAFF
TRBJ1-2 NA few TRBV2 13 TGTGCCAGCAGTGAAGCTTTAGGGGCTGGCTACACCTTC CASSEALGAGYTF
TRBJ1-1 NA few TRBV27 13 TGTGCCAGCAGTTTATCACCGTACACTGAAGCTTTCTTT CASSLSPYTEAFF
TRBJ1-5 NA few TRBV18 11 TGTGCCAGCTCACTCGGGACGGAGCAGCATTTT CASSLGTEQHF
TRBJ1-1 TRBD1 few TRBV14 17 TGTGCCAGCAGCCAAGAACGTTCGGGCAGGGGGGACACTGAAGCTTTCTTT CASSQERSGRGDTEAFF
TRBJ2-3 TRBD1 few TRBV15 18 TGTGCCACCAGCAGAGATCTTTTGGGACAGGGGGTCTCAGATACGCAGTATTTT CATSRDLLGQGVSDTQYF
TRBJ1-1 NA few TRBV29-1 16 TGCAGCGTTGAATTCCCCGGGAGGGGAGCGAACACTGAAGCTTTCTTT CSVEFPGRGANTEAFF
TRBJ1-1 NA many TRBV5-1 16 TGCGCCAGCAGCGGGGTGGCAAAAATAGGGAGCACTGAAGCTTTCTTT CASSGVAKIGSTEAFF
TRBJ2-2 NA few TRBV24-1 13 TGTGCCACCAAGGGCACTAACACCGGGGAGCTGTTTTTT CATKGTNTGELFF
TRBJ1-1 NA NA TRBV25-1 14 TGTGCCAGCAGTGCTCAGGGGACGAACACTGAAGCTTTCTTT CASSAQGTNTEAFF
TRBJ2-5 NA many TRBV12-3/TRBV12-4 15 TGTGCCAGCAGTTTCCTGTCAGGGGCCCAAGAGACCCAGTACTTC CASSFLSGAQETQYF
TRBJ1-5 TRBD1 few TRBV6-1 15 TGTGCCAGCAGTGAAATGACAGGGGGGTATCAGCCCCAGCATTTT CASSEMTGGYQPQHF
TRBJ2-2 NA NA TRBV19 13 TGTGCCAGCCAGGACAGTTTTCTCGGGGAGCTGTTTTTT CASQDSFLGELFF
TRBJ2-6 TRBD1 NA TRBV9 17 TGTGCCAGCAGCGCGGGACAGGGAGGTCCTGGGGCCAACGTCCTGACTTTC CASSAGQGGPGANVLTF
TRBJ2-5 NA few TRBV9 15 TGTGCCAGCAGCGATGCCGGGGCGCCGGGGGAGACCCAGTACTTC CASSDAGAPGETQYF
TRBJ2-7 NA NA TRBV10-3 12 TGTGCCATCAGGACACTCACCTACGAGCAGTACTTC CAIRTLTYEQYF